A single T cell receptor beta chain is shown here with its context. Its target is not known. Other DNA sequences within the sample encode an identical CDR3. The V and J ends lost 2 bases and 0 bases respectively, with 2 bases between them. The CDR3 loop spans 12 amino acids. The germline CDR1 and CDR2 sequences are MDHEN and SYDVKM. These data come from a study of PD-1 blockade in classical Hodgkin lymphoma. Study background: The study gave patients nivolumab 3 mg/kg intravenously every 2 weeks.

Study-level results: Newly diagnosed patients reportedly had lower baseline TCR diversity than healthy donors. A significant rise in TCR diversity was seen by C4D1 for CD4+ cells but not for CD8+ cells.

Produced via immunoSEQ multiplex PCR; TCRdb's table is partial and in-frame only. The sample includes tens of thousands of clones, 90% to 95% seen only once; the top ten take approximately 8%. Time point given: cycle 4 day 1 (C4D1), after 6 weeks of nivolumab. Every patient was affected by relapse after autologous stem cell transplantation, while exposure to brentuximab vedotin was not uniform. The clonotype was recovered from a human donor with classical Hodgkin lymphoma. J is TRBJ2-7 and V is TRBV28; D is unclear. Specimen: peripheral blood mononuclear cells (PBMCs), collected before the fourth cycle of nivolumab. CDR3 amino acids: CASSLASYEQYF. In nucleotides, the CDR3 is TGTGCCAGCAGTTTAGCCTCCTACGAGCAGTACTTC.